What follows are 20 T cell receptor beta chains derived from one specimen sequenced in a study of Graves' ophthalmopathy and Graves' hyperthyroidism. CDR3 regions of TCR beta were amplified from RNA transcripts. HTBI primers were employed in first-round RT-PCR, then a second-round multiplex PCR followed. TCRdb re-analysed the multiplex PCR reads in MiXCR, keeping a single row per CDR3 protein. Of under 800,000 distinct CDR3 sequences in the sample, 22% were seen once. What was sequenced was peripheral blood. The receptor set was obtained from a young woman with stable Graves' hyperthyroidism. Some clones in this sample may be carry-over from other donors' samples.

This clonotype was observed a handful of times. The chain carries TRBV2 and TRBJ1-2; no firm D call. This CDR3 is 11 amino acids long. Trimming took off 4 bases at V and 7 bases at J, with 7 bases between the two ends. Germline V CDR1 and CDR2: SNHLY, FYNNEI. The CDR3 DNA sequence: TGTGCCAGCAGTGGTCACCCTGGCTACACCTTC. Translating gives CASSGHPGYTF. Together with reference TRBV2 and TRBJ1-2, the CDR3 gives the full variable domain: EPEVTQTPSHQVTQMGQEVILRCVPISNHLYFYWYRQILGQKVEFLVSFYNNEISEKSEIFDDQFSVERPDGSNFTLKIRSTKLEDSAMYFCASSGHPGYTFGSGTRLTVV.

The V call is TRBV24-1, the J call TRBJ1-1; 8 nucleotides agree with TRBD1. The CDR3 sequence is 16 residues long. Germline CDR1 and CDR2: KGHDR and SFDVKD. Trimming removed 9 bases from V and 1 base from J; junction bases left unmatched: 12. CDR3 nucleotides: TGTGCCACCGAGGGCACAGGGGGGGGATCGAACACTGAAGCTTTCTTT. Its protein is CATEGTGGGSNTEAFF.

This clonotype occurred a few times. The chain combines TRBV3-1 with TRBJ1-2; D call uncertain. The CDR3 totals 14 residues. CDR1 and CDR2 (germline): LGHDT, YNNKEL (reference sequence). V lost 1 base, J lost 3 bases, and 9 bases lay in between. CDR3 region: CASSQGGPDYGYTF. The DNA for the CDR3 is TGTGCCAGCAGCCAAGGGGGTCCCGACTATGGCTACACCTTC.

This clonotype has ten or more counts. The chain is built from TRBV5-1 and TRBJ2-2, with D perhaps matching TRBD1 (6 bases). This CDR3 is 15 amino acids long. Between the trimmed V and J ends, which lost 2 bases and 4 bases, there was a span of 12 bases. The V gene's germline CDR1 is SGHRS and CDR2 YFSETQ. The CDR3 loop reads CASSFLAGVTGELFF. CDR3 sequence (DNA): TGCGCCAGCAGCTTCTTGGCAGGGGTCACCGGGGAGCTGTTTTTT.

With respect to this clonotype: A much larger clone differs from this one at a single base, so this may be a read error. The rearrangement uses TRBV19 and TRBJ1-5, with D uncertain. The CDR3 spans 12 residues. CDR1 LNHDA and CDR2 SQIVND come from the germline V gene (reference sequence). V was trimmed by 3 bases and J by 5 bases, leaving 5 bases between them. CDR3: CASSMGYQPQHF. Here the CDR3 DNA reads TGTGCCAGTAGTATGGGTTATCAGCCCCAGCATTTT.

This chain uses TRBV4-2 with TRBJ1-2; D is unresolved. Germline loops: CDR1 LGHNA, CDR2 YNFKEQ. The CDR3 spans 16 residues. Trimming stripped 1 base from V and 2 bases from J, with 14 bases between. The CDR3 nucleotides read TGTGCCAGCAGCCAAGTCTCTGGTGCCGAGAACTATGGCTACACCTTC. Protein product: CASSQVSGAENYGYTF.

This clonotype has only a few counts. A much larger clonotype is one base distant, so this may be a read error. The chain combines TRBV6-5 with TRBJ1-2; TRBD1 matches 8 bases. J lost 7 bases, V lost 0 bases, and 7 bases had no gene match. This CDR3 is 15 amino acids long. In germline, CDR1 is MNHEY, CDR2 SVGAGI. The CDR3 loop reads CASSYSAGQGCGYTF. Here the CDR3 DNA reads TGTGCCAGCAGTTACTCAGCTGGACAGGGCTGTGGCTACACCTTC.

This clonotype was recorded at least ten times. The CDR3 DNA reads TGTGCCAGCAGTTCGCGGACAGGCTACGAGCAGTACTTC. Protein: CASSSRTGYEQYF. The chain links TRBV12-3 or TRBV12-4 to TRBJ2-7, with 7 nucleotides matching TRBD1. This CDR3 has 13 residues. With 4 bases clipped from V and 3 bases from J, the junction kept 3 bases outside the gene matches.

At least ten counts were recorded for this clonotype. V usage is TRBV15 and J usage is TRBJ1-1; possible D gene TRBD1, 5 bases. V lost 8 bases, J lost 2 bases, and 12 bases lay in between. The CDR3 runs to 13 residues. The germline V gene encodes CDR1 LNHNV and CDR2 YYDKDF (reference sequence). CDR3 protein: CATSGGVNTEAFF. The CDR3 region has the DNA TGTGCCACCTCGGGGGGGGTAAACACTGAAGCTTTCTTT.

This clonotype was counted at least ten times. The CDR3 DNA sequence: TGCGCCAGCAGCCCCAGTGGATACCGGGAGCTGTTTTTT. Its protein is CASSPSGYRELFF. The V and J genes are TRBV4-1 and TRBJ2-2; D gene unclear. Germline loops: CDR1 MGHRA, CDR2 YSYEKL. V was pared by 4 bases and J by 9 bases, with 12 bases between. The CDR3 spans 13 residues.

The table lists this clonotype with many counts. The genes are TRBV30 and TRBJ1-2; tentative D call: TRBD1 (5 bases). V was shortened by 4 bases and J by 4 bases, with 19 bases between the two germline ends. This CDR3 is built from 15 residues. Germline-derived CDR1 and CDR2 are GTSNPN and SVGIG (reference sequence). The CDR3 sequence is CAWNQYDTGSYGYTF. As DNA, the CDR3 is TGTGCCTGGAACCAATACGACACAGGAAGCTATGGCTACACCTTC.

The J gene is TRBJ1-2, the V gene TRBV27; D might be TRBD1 (5 bases). V lost 0 bases, J lost 8 bases, and 16 bases lay in between. CDR1 and CDR2 from the germline V gene are MNHEY and SMNVEV (reference sequence). The CDR3 is made up of 15 amino acids. The CDR3 spells CASSLSSGTSRGYTF. CDR3 nucleotides: TGTGCCAGCAGTTTATCATCAGGGACCTCGAGAGGCTACACCTTC.

This clonotype was recorded many times. The rearrangement joins TRBV5-4 to TRBJ2-5; no clear D. Germline V gene data show CDR1 as SGHNT and CDR2 as YYREEE (reference sequence). Between the trimmed V and J ends, which lost 0 bases and 5 bases, there was a span of 5 bases. The CDR3 contains 12 residues. The CDR3 is CASSLEAETQYF. In DNA, the CDR3 is TGTGCCAGCAGCTTGGAGGCGGAGACCCAGTACTTC.

This clonotype has a single count. This rearrangement joins TRBV6-5 to TRBJ2-5; TRBD1 agrees at 9 bases. The germline CDR1 and CDR2 sequences are MNHEY and SVGAGI. The V gene end was trimmed by 6 bases and the J gene end by 5 bases; junction bases not matched to a gene: 13. The CDR3 is made up of 16 amino acids. The CDR3 bases are TGTGCCAGCAGCTATGACCGGGACAGGGTAGGGGAGACCCAGTACTTC. This gives the protein CASSYDRDRVGETQYF.

The V gene is TRBV3-1, the J gene TRBJ2-5; 15 bases are a match to TRBD2. The junction had 8 bases not matched to a gene; V was cut back by 1 base and J by 5 bases. The CDR3 runs 18 residues. CDR1 and CDR2 from the germline V gene are LGHDT and YNNKEL (reference sequence). The CDR3 spells CASSQARTSGRVLETQYF. The CDR3 DNA is TGTGCCAGCAGCCAAGCGCGGACTAGCGGGAGGGTCCTGGAGACCCAGTACTTC.

The chain links TRBV19 to TRBJ2-7; tentative D call: TRBD1 (8 bases). CDR1 LNHDA and CDR2 SQIVND come from the germline V gene (reference sequence). The CDR3 has 14 residues. Trimming shortened V by 6 bases and J by 3 bases, and 15 bases separated the two germline ends. The CDR3 sequence: CASRPTGGDYEQYF. CDR3 coding DNA: TGTGCCAGTAGACCAACAGGGGGGGACTACGAGCAGTACTTC.

Remarks on this clonotype: A much larger clone is a single base away; this may be a read error. V gene TRBV7-9 combines with J gene TRBJ2-4, with a tentative D call TRBD2 (5 bases). Germline-derived CDR1 and CDR2 are SEHNR and FQNEAQ (reference sequence). This CDR3 contains 14 residues. This CDR3 reads CASSLAEAKNIKYF. The CDR3 nucleotides are TGTGCCAGCAGCTTAGCGGAGGCCAAAAACATTAAGTACTTC.

This clonotype has a count of ten or more. This chain connects TRBV7-2 to TRBJ2-7; D uncertain. V was shortened by 2 bases and J by 0 bases, with 5 bases between the two germline ends. The length of the CDR3 is 13 residues. Germline CDR1 SGHTA, CDR2 FQGNSA. CDR3 amino acids: CASSLQYSYEQYF. CDR3 coding DNA: TGTGCCAGCAGCTTACAATACTCCTACGAGCAGTACTTC.

At least ten counts were recorded for this clonotype. The chain links TRBV2 to TRBJ2-7; tentatively, D is TRBD1 (5 bases). The CDR3 runs to 17 residues. Trimming took off 1 base at V and 0 bases at J, with 16 bases between the two ends. Germline V CDR1 and CDR2: SNHLY, FYNNEI. The CDR3 reads CASSEDGALDPSYEQYF. The CDR3 region has the DNA TGTGCCAGCAGTGAAGATGGGGCCCTCGACCCCTCCTACGAGCAGTACTTC.

Worth noting for this clonotype: With a much larger clone just one base away, this may be a read error. The chain uses TRBV12-3 or TRBV12-4 and TRBJ1-5; D uncertain. Trimming left V 6 bases short and J 0 bases short, with 9 bases between. The CDR3 totals 14 residues. The CDR3 spells CASSTDGSNQPQHF. The CDR3 DNA reads as TGTGCCAGCAGCACGGACGGTAGCAATCAGCCCCAGCATTTT.